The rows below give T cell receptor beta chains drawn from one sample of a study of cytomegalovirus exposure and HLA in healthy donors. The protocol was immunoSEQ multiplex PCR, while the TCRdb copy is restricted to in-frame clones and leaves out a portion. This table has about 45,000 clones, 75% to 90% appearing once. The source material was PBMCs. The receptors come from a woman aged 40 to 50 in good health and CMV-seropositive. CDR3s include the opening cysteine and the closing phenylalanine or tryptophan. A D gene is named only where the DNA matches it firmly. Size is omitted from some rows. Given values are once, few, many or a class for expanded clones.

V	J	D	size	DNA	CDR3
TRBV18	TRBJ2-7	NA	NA	TGTGCCAGCTCACCTCTTGGGGAGAGTGAGCAGTACTTC	CASSPLGESEQYF
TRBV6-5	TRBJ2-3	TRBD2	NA	TGTGCCAGCAGAAGGACTAGCGGCGCAGATACGCAGTATTTT	CASRRTSGADTQYF
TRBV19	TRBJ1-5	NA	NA	TGTGCCAGTAGTCAAATGGGGCAGGTCAATCAGCCCCAGCATTTT	CASSQMGQVNQPQHF
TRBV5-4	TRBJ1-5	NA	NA	TGTGCCAGCAGCTTGGCAGGGTCCGTACAGCCCCAGCATTTT	CASSLAGSVQPQHF
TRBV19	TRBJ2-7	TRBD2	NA	TGTGCCAGTAGCCAACTAGCGGGGATCTCCTACGAGCAGTACTTC	CASSQLAGISYEQYF
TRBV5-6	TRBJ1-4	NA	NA	TGTGCCAGCAGCTTGACAGGGCGTAATGAAAAACTGTTTTTT	CASSLTGRNEKLFF
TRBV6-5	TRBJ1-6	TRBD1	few	TGTGCCAGCAGTCGGGACAGGGGGGTTTATTCACCCCTCCACTTT	CASSRDRGVYSPLHF
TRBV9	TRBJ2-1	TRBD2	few	TGTGCCAGCAGCTTACCGGGACTAGCGGGTTACAATGAGCAGTTCTTC	CASSLPGLAGYNEQFF
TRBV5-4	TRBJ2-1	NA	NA	TGTGCCAGCAGCTTGAGGAGACTGGCGGTGTCCTACAATGAGCAGTTCTTC	CASSLRRLAVSYNEQFF
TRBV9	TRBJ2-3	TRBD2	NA	TGTGCCAGCAGCACCCGGGGGGGCAGGTTGGATACGCAGTATTTT	CASSTRGGRLDTQYF
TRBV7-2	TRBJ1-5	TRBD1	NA	TGTGCCAGCAGCCCTCCCCCTGGGACAGGGTGGCGGGTTCAGCCCCAGCATTTT	CASSPPPGTGWRVQPQHF
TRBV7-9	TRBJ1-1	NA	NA	TGTGCCAGCAGCCAACAAGAGGTACAAGCTTTCTTT	CASSQQEVQAFF
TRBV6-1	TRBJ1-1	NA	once	TGTGCCAGCAGTGAAAGGCAGGGAGGAGGCACTGAAGCTTTCTTT	CASSERQGGGTEAFF